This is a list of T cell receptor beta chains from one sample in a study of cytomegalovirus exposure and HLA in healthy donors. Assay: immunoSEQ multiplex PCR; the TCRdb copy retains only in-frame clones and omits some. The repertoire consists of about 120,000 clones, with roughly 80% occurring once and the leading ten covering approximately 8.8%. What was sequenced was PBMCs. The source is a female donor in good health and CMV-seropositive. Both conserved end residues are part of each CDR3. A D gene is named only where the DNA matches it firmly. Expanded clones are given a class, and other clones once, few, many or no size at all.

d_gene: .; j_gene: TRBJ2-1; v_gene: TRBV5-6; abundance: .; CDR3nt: TGTGCCAGCAGCCCGGGACTCGGGGGCAATGAGCAGTTCTTC; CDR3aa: CASSPGLGGNEQFF
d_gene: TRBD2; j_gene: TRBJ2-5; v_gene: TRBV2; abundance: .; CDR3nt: TGTGCCAGCACCTTTGGACTAGCGGGGGCGGGAGAGACCCAGTACTTC; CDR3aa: CASTFGLAGAGETQYF
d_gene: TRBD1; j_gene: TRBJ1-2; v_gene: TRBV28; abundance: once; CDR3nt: TGTGCCAGCAGCTTACCGGGACAGGGTGGTTTTCGAGGTGGCTACACCTTC; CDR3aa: CASSLPGQGGFRGGYTF
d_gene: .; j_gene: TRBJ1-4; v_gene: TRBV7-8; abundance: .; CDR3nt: TGTGCCAGCAGCTTATACAAGGGGGAAAAACTGTTTTTT; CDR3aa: CASSLYKGEKLFF
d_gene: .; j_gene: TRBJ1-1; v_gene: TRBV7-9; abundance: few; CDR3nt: TGTGCCAGCAGGGCAGTCACTGAAGCTTTCTTT; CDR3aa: CASRAVTEAFF
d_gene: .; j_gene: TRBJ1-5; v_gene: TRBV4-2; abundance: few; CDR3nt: TGTGCCAGCAGCCAAGGCCAGGGGAGGGAGTCCCAGCATTTT; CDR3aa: CASSQGQGRESQHF
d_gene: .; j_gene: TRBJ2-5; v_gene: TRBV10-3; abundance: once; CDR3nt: TGTGCCATCAGTGTGGACAGCCAAGAGACCCAGTACTTC; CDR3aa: CAISVDSQETQYF
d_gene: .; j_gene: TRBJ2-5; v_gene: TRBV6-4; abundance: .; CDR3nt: TGTGCCGTAATCCGGGCAGGGTTAAGGGGAGAGACCCAGTACTTC; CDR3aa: CAVIRAGLRGETQYF
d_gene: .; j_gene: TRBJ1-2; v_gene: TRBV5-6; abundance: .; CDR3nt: TGTGCCAGCAGCTTGGGCAGGGCCCAGGGCTACACCTTC; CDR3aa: CASSLGRAQGYTF
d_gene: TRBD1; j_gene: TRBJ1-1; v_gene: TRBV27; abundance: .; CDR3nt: TGTGCCAGCAGTTTCCTGACAGGGGTTGGGAGAGCTGAAGCTTTCTTT; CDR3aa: CASSFLTGVGRAEAFF
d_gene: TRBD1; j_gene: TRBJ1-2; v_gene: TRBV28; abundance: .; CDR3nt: TGTGCCAGCAGTCTGGGACAGGGAACTAAAGGCTACACCTTC; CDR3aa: CASSLGQGTKGYTF
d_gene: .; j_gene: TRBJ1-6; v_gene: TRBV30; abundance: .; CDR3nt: TGTGCCTGGGACAGGCGTAATTCACCCCTCCACTTT; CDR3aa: CAWDRRNSPLHF
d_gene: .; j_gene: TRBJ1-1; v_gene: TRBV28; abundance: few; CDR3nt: TGTGCCAGCAGCCCCGTGAGAGGTCACGAAGCTTTCTTT; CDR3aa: CASSPVRGHEAFF
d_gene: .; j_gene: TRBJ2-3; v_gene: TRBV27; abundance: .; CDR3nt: TGTGCCAGCAGTCCATCTCTAGGGAGGCTAGATACGCAGTATTTT; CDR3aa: CASSPSLGRLDTQYF
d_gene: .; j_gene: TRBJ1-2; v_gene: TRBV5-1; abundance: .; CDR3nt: TGCGCCAGCAGCTTGGTTCCGGTACCAGCTGGAGCTAACTATGGCTACACCTTC; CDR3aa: CASSLVPVPAGANYGYTF
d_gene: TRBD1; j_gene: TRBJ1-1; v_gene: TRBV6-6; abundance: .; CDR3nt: TGTGCCAGCAGTGAGACAGGGACCCCCACTGAAGCTTTCTTT; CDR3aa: CASSETGTPTEAFF
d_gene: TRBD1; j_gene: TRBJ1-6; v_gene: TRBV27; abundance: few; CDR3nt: TGTGCCAGCAGCCCTACGGGACAGGGAAACTCACCCCTCCACTTT; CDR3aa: CASSPTGQGNSPLHF
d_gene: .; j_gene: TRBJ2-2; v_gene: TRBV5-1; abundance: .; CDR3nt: TGCGCCAGCACCCCTCTACCCGGGGTGAACACCGGGGAGCTGTTTTTT; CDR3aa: CASTPLPGVNTGELFF
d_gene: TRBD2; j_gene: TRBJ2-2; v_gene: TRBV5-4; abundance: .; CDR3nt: TGTGCCAGCACCGGGCAGGCTAGCGGGTCCTTGAACACCGGGGAGCTGTTTTTT; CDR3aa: CASTGQASGSLNTGELFF
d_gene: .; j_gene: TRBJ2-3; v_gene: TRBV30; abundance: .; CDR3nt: TGTGCCTGGAGTGTAATATCAGATACGCAGTATTTT; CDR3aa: CAWSVISDTQYF
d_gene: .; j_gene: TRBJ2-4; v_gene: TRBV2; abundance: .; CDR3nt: TGTGCCAGCAGTGACGTCAGTGTAGCCAAAAACATTCAGTACTTC; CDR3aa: CASSDVSVAKNIQYF
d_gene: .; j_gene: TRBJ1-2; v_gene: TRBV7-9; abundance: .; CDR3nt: TGTGCCAGCAGCTTACCCGGGAGCAGAGACACCTTC; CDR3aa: CASSLPGSRDTF
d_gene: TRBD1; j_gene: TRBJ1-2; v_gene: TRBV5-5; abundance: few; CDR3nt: TGTGCCAGCAGCTTGGCGCCGGGACAGGGGGTCGGCTACACCTTC; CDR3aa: CASSLAPGQGVGYTF
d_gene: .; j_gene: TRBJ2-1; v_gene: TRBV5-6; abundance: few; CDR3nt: TGTGCCAGCAGCTTATGGGAGCTCAATGAGCAGTTCTTC; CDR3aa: CASSLWELNEQFF
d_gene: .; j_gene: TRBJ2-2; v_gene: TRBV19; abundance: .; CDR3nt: TGTGCCAGTAGTGCAAGGAGGAACACCGGGGAGCTGTTTTTT; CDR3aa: CASSARRNTGELFF
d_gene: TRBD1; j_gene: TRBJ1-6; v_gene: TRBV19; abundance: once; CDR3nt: TGTGCCAGTAGTATCGGGCCGGGACAGGGTTATTCACCCCTCCACTTT; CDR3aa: CASSIGPGQGYSPLHF
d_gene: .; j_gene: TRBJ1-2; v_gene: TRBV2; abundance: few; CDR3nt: TGTGCCAGCAGTGAGGTTGAGGGCGGCTACACCTTC; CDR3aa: CASSEVEGGYTF
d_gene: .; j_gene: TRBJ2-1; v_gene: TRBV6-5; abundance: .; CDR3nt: TGTGCCAGCAGCAGGGCTAGCGAGAATGAGCAGTTCTTC; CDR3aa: CASSRASENEQFF
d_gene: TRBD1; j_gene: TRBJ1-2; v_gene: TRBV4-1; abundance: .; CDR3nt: TGCGCCAGCAGCCAGAGACGCGGGCAGGGGGACGAGGGCTACACCTTC; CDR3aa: CASSQRRGQGDEGYTF
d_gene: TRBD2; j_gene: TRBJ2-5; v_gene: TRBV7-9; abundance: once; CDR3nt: TGTGCCAGCAGCTTTGGGGCGGGGGGGAGCGAGACCCAGTACTTC; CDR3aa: CASSFGAGGSETQYF
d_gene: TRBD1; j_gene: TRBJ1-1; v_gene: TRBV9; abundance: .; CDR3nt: TGTGCCAGCAGCGGCAACGATGACAGGGCGTCCACTGAAGCTTTCTTT; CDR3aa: CASSGNDDRASTEAFF
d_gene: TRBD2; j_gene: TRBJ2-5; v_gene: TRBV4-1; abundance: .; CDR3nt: TGCGCCAGCAGCCGAGGCGGGGGGGCGGAGACCCAGTACTTC; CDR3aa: CASSRGGGAETQYF